This passage covers 24 T cell receptor beta chains from one sample sequenced in a study of T-cell memory formation after mild COVID-19. Via MiXCR, TCRdb re-called the 5' RACE reads, giving one row per CDR3 protein. The data hold about 270,000 distinct CDR3 sequences, with about 20% observed a single time. The sequencing input was PBMCs or a T cell subset sorted from them (not recorded which). The receptors were gathered from a man in his late teens or twenties who had mild COVID-19 (a few samples of this study predate the infection). Cell type and time point are not known.

The sample holds a few counts of this clonotype. The J gene is TRBJ2-5, the V gene TRBV5-1; 12 nucleotides line up with TRBD2. The CDR3 sequence is 16 residues long. CDR1 is SGHRS, CDR2 YFSETQ, per germline. Trimming removed 6 bases from V and 4 bases from J; junction bases left unmatched: 10. CDR3 DNA sequence: TGCGCCAGCACCCCTAGCGGGGGGGGAATCGGAGAGACCCAGTACTTC. Protein: CASTPSGGGIGETQYF.

This clonotype was picked up many times. The rearrangement joins TRBV11-2 to TRBJ2-1; 9 bases are a match to TRBD2. The CDR3 runs 15 residues. V gave up 3 bases and J gave up 10 bases; unmatched junction bases: 10. CDR1 is SGHAT and CDR2 is FQNNGV in the germline V gene. In DNA form, the CDR3 reads TGTGCCAGCAGCTTGATAGCGGGGGAGGGCATCGAGCAGTTCTTC. It specifies CASSLIAGEGIEQFF.

This clonotype was detected many times. The chain recombines TRBV5-1 with TRBJ2-5; TRBD2 matches 9 bases. Germline V CDR1 and CDR2: SGHRS, YFSETQ. The CDR3 has 15 residues. Losses at the gene ends were 0 bases for V and 3 bases for J; bases not matched to a gene: 3. CDR3 nucleotides: TGCGCCAGCAGCTTGGTATCTAGCGGGGAAGAGACCCAGTACTTC. It codes for CASSLVSSGEETQYF.

This chain uses TRBV20-1 with TRBJ2-4; D is ambiguous. The germline gives CDR1 DFQATT, CDR2 SNEGSKA (reference sequence). The CDR3 has 13 residues. Trimming stripped 6 bases from V and 7 bases from J, with 16 bases between. Here the CDR3 DNA reads TGCAGTGCCGAACCTTGGCAATTGAACATTCAGTACTTC. Translated: CSAEPWQLNIQYF.

This clonotype has a handful of counts. V gene TRBV4-3 combines with J gene TRBJ2-2, with D tentatively TRBD1 (5 bases). V lost 0 bases to trimming and J lost 13 bases, with 12 bases between them. Germline lookup yields CDR1 LGHNA and CDR2 YSLEER. The CDR3 covers 13 residues. The CDR3 sequence is CASSQDLGAGLFF. The CDR3 DNA follows: TGCGCCAGCAGCCAAGATCTAGGGGCAGGGCTGTTTTTT.

This clonotype was recorded at least ten times. The rearrangement uses TRBV6-5 and TRBJ1-6; D call uncertain. V lost 6 bases, J lost 9 bases, and 12 bases lay in between. The CDR3 is made up of 13 amino acids. From germline, CDR1 is MNHEY and CDR2 SVGAGI. The CDR3 bases are TGTGCCAGCAGCCCGCGGGGTGGTTCACCCCTCCACTTT. This encodes CASSPRGGSPLHF.

This clonotype came up a few times. V and J are TRBV7-9 and TRBJ1-1; the D is unclear. The V gene lost 4 bases and the J gene lost 2 bases, with 8 bases spanning the gap. Germline CDR1 reads SEHNR; CDR2 reads FQNEAQ (reference sequence). The CDR3 is 13 amino acids. CDR3 sequence (DNA): TGTGCCAGCAGCTCGCCGCTAAACACTGAAGCTTTCTTT. It is translated as CASSSPLNTEAFF. Variable domain in full (rest from reference TRBV7-9 and TRBJ1-1): DTGVSQNPRHKITKRGQNVTFRCDPISEHNRLYWYRQTLGQGPEFLTYFQNEAQLEKSRLLSDRFSAERPKGSFSTLEIQRTEQGDSAMYLCASSSPLNTEAFFGQGTRLTVV.

This clonotype came up a few times. The junction departs from the called germline gene at one end, perhaps through a read error. V and J are TRBV7-7 and TRBJ1-4; D is perhaps TRBD1 (6 bases). This CDR3 spans 16 amino acids. Germline-derived CDR1 and CDR2 are SSHAT and FNYEAQ (reference sequence). The CDR3 sequence: CASSLGPGASNEKLFF. The CDR3 coding sequence is TGTGCTAGCAGCTTAGGTCCGGGGGCGAGTAATGAAAAACTGTTTTTT.

This clonotype was recorded a few times. V gene TRBV5-6 combines with J gene TRBJ1-5; 7 positions agree with TRBD1. The CDR3 sequence is 15 residues long. CDR1 and CDR2 from the germline V gene are SGHDT and YYEEEE. Unmatched junction bases numbered 4, after V lost 1 base and J lost 3 bases. In DNA form, the CDR3 reads TGTGCCAGCAGCTTGACAGGGGCCATCAATCAGCCCCAGCATTTT. It yields the protein CASSLTGAINQPQHF.

This clonotype was detected only a few times. This rearrangement joins TRBV5-1 to TRBJ2-3; D unresolved. Trimming pared 0 bases from V and 6 bases from J, leaving 14 bases between. The CDR3 runs 15 residues. The germline V gene has CDR1 SGHRS and CDR2 YFSETQ. The CDR3 DNA follows: TGCGCCAGCAGCTTGGCCGGTGGCGTGGCGGATACGCAGTATTTT. Translating it yields CASSLAGGVADTQYF.

The sample holds many counts of this clonotype. The chain links TRBV12-3 or TRBV12-4 to TRBJ1-6; maybe TRBD1 (6 bases). V was cut by 7 bases and J by 13 bases, with 17 bases left in between. This CDR3 has 13 residues. CDR3 region: CASTREGGMPLHF. The DNA of the CDR3 is TGTGCCAGCACTAGAGAGGGGGGAATGCCCCTCCACTTT.

This chain uses TRBV7-2 with TRBJ1-2; D gene uncertain. CDR3 length: 13 residues. In germline, CDR1 is SGHTA, CDR2 FQGNSA. V was cut by 5 bases and J by 1 base, with 8 bases left in between. CDR3 coding DNA: TGTGCCAGCAGCCCCATAATTAACTATGGCTACACCTTC. Translating it yields CASSPIINYGYTF.

This clonotype was picked up a small number of times. The CDR3 loop reads CASSQGVGAGDTQYF. For the CDR3, the DNA is TGCGCCAGCAGCCAAGGAGTGGGGGCGGGAGATACGCAGTATTTT. This chain joins TRBV4-3 and TRBJ2-3, with D perhaps matching TRBD1 (6 bases). V lost 1 base and J lost 5, with 13 bases in between. This CDR3 comprises 15 residues. Per the germline V gene, CDR1 is LGHNA and CDR2 is YSLEER.

This clonotype was observed a handful of times. V and J are TRBV6-5 and TRBJ2-1; D could derive from TRBD1 or TRBD2 (6 bases each). The CDR3 consists of 17 residues. V was clipped by 6 bases and J by 0 bases, with 18 bases between them. The germline V gene has CDR1 MNHEY and CDR2 SVGAGI. CDR3 in DNA: TGTGCCAGCAGATCAAGGGGGGCACGACTCTCCTACAATGAGCAGTTCTTC. Residues: CASRSRGARLSYNEQFF.

This clonotype was recorded a few times. V is TRBV2 and J is TRBJ2-2, with unresolved D. The CDR3 has 16 amino acids. V was shortened by 0 bases and J by 8 bases, with 16 bases between the two germline ends. CDR1 and CDR2 (germline): SNHLY, FYNNEI. The CDR3 nucleotides read TGTGCCAGCAGTGAAGCCAGCAGGCGGCGGTCAGGGGAGCTGTTTTTT. Residues: CASSEASRRRSGELFF.

This chain connects TRBV18 to TRBJ1-1; D may be TRBD1 (6 bases). This CDR3 is built from 15 residues. Trimming took 3 bases from V and 0 from J, leaving 11 bases between them. From germline, CDR1 is KGHSH and CDR2 LQKENI. CDR3 amino acids: CASSPWGALNTEAFF. CDR3 sequence (DNA): TGTGCCAGCTCACCCTGGGGGGCGTTGAACACTGAAGCTTTCTTT.

This clonotype turned up a few times. The CDR3 spells CSAHTGLAGAIIYNEQFF. CDR3 in DNA: TGCAGTGCCCACACCGGACTAGCGGGGGCTATAATCTACAATGAGCAGTTCTTC. This chain links TRBV20-1 with TRBJ2-1, with 13 bases that match TRBD2. The V gene's germline CDR1 is DFQATT and CDR2 SNEGSKA (reference sequence). The length of the CDR3 is 18 residues. The junction had 14 bases not matched to a gene; V was cut back by 6 bases and J by 3 bases.

This clonotype was seen only a few times. The chain carries TRBV7-3 and TRBJ2-3; TRBD2 matches at 14 bases. This CDR3 region has 17 residues. The trim removed 5 bases at V and 5 bases at J, leaving 9 bases unmatched. CDR1 is SGHTA, CDR2 FQGTGA, per germline. The CDR3 reads CASSPRLAGGPKDTQYF. CDR3 coding DNA: TGTGCCAGCAGCCCCCGACTAGCGGGGGGGCCGAAAGATACGCAGTATTTT.

This clonotype has more than one count but fewer than ten. V is TRBV28 and J is TRBJ1-1, with D possibly matching TRBD1 (5 bases). Deletions cut 5 bases from V and 4 bases from J, with 14 bases between. The CDR3 covers 14 residues. Germline V lookup: CDR1 MDHEN, CDR2 SYDVKM. CDR3 in DNA: TGTGCCAGCAGTGTGGCAGGGAGGGGCACTGAAGCTTTCTTT. It translates to CASSVAGRGTEAFF.

The chain is built from TRBV4-1 and TRBJ1-5; no firm D call. The germline V and J ends were trimmed by 1 base and 4 bases, with 11 bases remaining between them. The CDR3 has 15 amino acids. Germline V gene lookup returns CDR1 MGHRA and CDR2 YSYEKL. In nucleotides, the CDR3 is TGCGCCAGCAGCCAAGTTGTGGGCTTAAATCAGCCCCAGCATTTT. Its protein product is CASSQVVGLNQPQHF.

This clonotype has more than one count but fewer than ten. The chain employs TRBV6-2 or TRBV6-3 and TRBJ2-7, with 7 bases identical to TRBD1. The junction had 5 bases not matched to a gene; V was cut back by 10 bases and J by 5 bases. This CDR3 has 11 residues. The germline V gene encodes CDR1 MNHEY and CDR2 SVGEGT. CDR3 nucleotide sequence: TGTGCCACCCGACAGGGAGACGAGCAGTACGTC. It codes for CATRQGDEQYV.

There are many counts of this clonotype. The chain carries TRBV7-2 and TRBJ1-4; D gene ambiguous. The CDR3 length is 14 residues. V lost 5 bases, J lost 3 bases, and 10 bases lay in between. Germline V CDR1 and CDR2: SGHTA, FQGNSA. The CDR3 reads CASSPQPANEKLFF. DNA for the CDR3: TGTGCCAGCAGCCCACAGCCGGCTAATGAAAAACTGTTTTTT.

This clonotype appeared many times. The CDR3 region is CASSTGTGRRLAKNIQYF. CDR3 sequence (DNA): TGTGCCAGCAGCACCGGGACAGGGAGAAGGTTAGCCAAAAACATTCAGTACTTC. The chain combines TRBV12-3 or TRBV12-4 with TRBJ2-4; 9 bases agree with TRBD1. V lost 6 bases, J lost 0 bases, and 12 bases stayed unmatched. CDR3 length equals 18 residues.

This clonotype was counted a few times. The chain links TRBV11-2 to TRBJ2-3; D not certain. The CDR3 spans 17 residues. Between the trimmed V and J ends, which lost 5 bases and 2 bases, there was a span of 20 bases. CDR1 and CDR2 from the germline V gene are SGHAT and FQNNGV. The CDR3: CASSPSPGRMDTDTQYF. The CDR3 region has the DNA TGTGCCAGCAGCCCATCCCCAGGCAGGATGGACACAGATACGCAGTATTTT.